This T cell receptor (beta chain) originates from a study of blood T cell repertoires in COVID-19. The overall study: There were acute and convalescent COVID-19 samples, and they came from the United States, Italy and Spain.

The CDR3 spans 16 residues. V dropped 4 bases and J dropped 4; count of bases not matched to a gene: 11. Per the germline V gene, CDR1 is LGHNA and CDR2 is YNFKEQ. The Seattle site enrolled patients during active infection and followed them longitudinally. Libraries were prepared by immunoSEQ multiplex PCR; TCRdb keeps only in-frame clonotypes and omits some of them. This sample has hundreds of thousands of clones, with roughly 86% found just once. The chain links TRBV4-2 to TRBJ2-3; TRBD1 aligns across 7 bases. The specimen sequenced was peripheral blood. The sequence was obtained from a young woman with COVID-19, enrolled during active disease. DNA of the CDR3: TGTGCCAGCAGCCGCTTAAGGGGGCAAGAGGCAGATACGCAGTATTTT. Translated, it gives CASSRLRGQEADTQYF.